The 5 T cell receptor beta chains reported below all come from one sample, sequenced in a study of blood T cell repertoires in COVID-19. Some clones are missing from TCRdb's copy, which holds only in-frame ones; the method was immunoSEQ multiplex PCR. The sample records some 190,000 clones, 80% to 90% being singletons. Source material: peripheral blood. The origin of the receptors is a man between 60 and 70 years old with acute or convalescent COVID-19.

Only a few counts were recorded for this clone. The chain combines TRBV5-1 with TRBJ2-2; 7 bases align to TRBD2. CDR1 SGHRS and CDR2 YFSETQ come from the germline V gene. This CDR3 spans 14 amino acids. Germline trimming cut 0 bases from V and 6 bases from J; bases unmatched to any gene: 2. For the CDR3, the DNA is TGCGCCAGCAGCTTGGAAGGGAGGGCCGGGGAGCTGTTTTTT. The encoded protein is CASSLEGRAGELFF.

This sequence joins TRBV4-2 and TRBJ2-1, with D unclear. Between the trimmed V and J ends, which lost 0 bases and 2 bases, there was a span of 11 bases. Germline CDR1 LGHNA, CDR2 YNFKEQ. The length of the CDR3 is 16 residues. In DNA, the CDR3 is TGTGCCAGCAGCCAAGAATTAGTAGGAGCCTACAATGAGCAGTTCTTC. It specifies CASSQELVGAYNEQFF.

The rearrangement joins TRBV7-3 to TRBJ2-3; D is perhaps TRBD1 (6 bases). Trimming removed 5 bases from V and 0 bases from J, with 15 bases in between. Germline loops: CDR1 SGHTA, CDR2 FQGTGA. The CDR3 covers 16 residues. CDR3 nucleotide sequence: TGTGCCAGCAGCCCCTCCGGACAGACTAGCACAGATACGCAGTATTTT. Protein sequence: CASSPSGQTSTDTQYF.

The rearrangement uses TRBV19 and TRBJ2-6; 8 bases match TRBD2. V trimming: 5 bases; J trimming: 0 bases; junction bases outside the gene matches: 12. Germline lookup yields CDR1 LNHDA and CDR2 SQIVND (reference sequence). The CDR3 loop spans 19 amino acids. The DNA for the CDR3 is TGTGCCAGTAGTCGACTAGCGAGCGGGAGTGGCTCTGGGGCCAACGTCCTGACTTTC. Protein: CASSRLASGSGSGANVLTF.

This sequence joins TRBV5-4 and TRBJ2-1; 7 nucleotides align to TRBD1. The germline CDR1 and CDR2 sequences are SGHNT and YYREEE (reference sequence). The CDR3 covers 16 residues. The J segment lost 9 bases and the V segment lost 4 bases, leaving 16 bases of the junction unmatched. The CDR3 here is CASSRPGQRFTSEQFF. For the CDR3, the DNA is TGTGCCAGCAGCCGGCCGGGACAGCGTTTCACCAGTGAGCAGTTCTTC.